This T cell receptor (beta chain) was sequenced during a study of lung T cells in sarcoidosis with Löfgren's syndrome. Study-level background: CD4+ T cells build up in sarcoidosis bronchoalveolar lavage fluid. General study points: TRAV12-1 and TRBV2 were reportedly most expanded in Löfgren's patients.

This clonotype was found many times. What it binds is unknown. TCRdb analysed the reads with MiXCR anew, one entry per CDR3 protein. The table shows approximately 19,000 distinct CDR3 sequences, with about 20% occurring only once. V was shortened by 5 bases and J by 1 base, with 11 bases between the two germline ends. The CDR3 is 14 residues long. Germline assignment: CDR1 SGHAT and CDR2 FQNNGV. Input material: CD4+ T cells from PBMCs. This clonotype was obtained from a human donor with sarcoidosis (Löfgren's syndrome or another form), or a control subject (not recorded which). The chain is built from TRBV11-2 and TRBJ2-5, with a tentative D call TRBD1 (5 bases). Written as DNA, the CDR3 is TGTGCCAGCAGCCGCGACAGATTCCAAGAGACCCAGTACTTC. Translating gives CASSRDRFQETQYF.